This is a list of T cell receptor beta chains from one sample in a study of T cell responses to AZD1222 COVID-19 vaccine. TCRdb's copy holds only in-frame clones and misses some; the assay was immunoSEQ multiplex PCR. In the table there are around 99,000 clones, around 87% of which are singletons. Here the sequenced sample was peripheral blood, taken on day 0 of AZD1222 vaccination. These receptors came from an adult in good health. The CDR3 runs from the conserved cysteine through the conserved F or W. Each record gives: D gene, J gene, V gene, clone size, CDR3 length, CDR3 protein, CDR3 DNA. A D gene is named only where the DNA matches it firmly. Size values are once, few and many counts, or a class for expanded clones, and some rows have none.

TRBD1 | TRBJ1-2 | TRBV11-2 | . | 16 | CASSLGPGQGNYGYTF | TGTGCCAGCAGCTTAGGCCCGGGACAGGGGAACTATGGCTACACCTTC
. | TRBJ1-5 | TRBV3-1/TRBV3-2 | . | 12 | CASSYSNQPQHF | TGTGCCAGCAGCTATAGCAATCAGCCCCAGCATTTT
. | TRBJ1-5 | TRBV11-2 | . | 18 | CASSHHQGIGDSNQPQHF | TGTGCCAGCAGCCACCATCAGGGAATTGGTGATAGCAATCAGCCCCAGCATTTT
. | TRBJ2-3 | TRBV27 | . | 17 | CASSPPSGLANTDTQYF | TGTGCCAGCAGCCCGCCCTCGGGGCTAGCGAACACGGATACGCAGTATTTT
. | TRBJ1-2 | TRBV10-3 | . | 17 | CAISESWRAGANYGYTF | TGTGCCATCAGTGAGTCTTGGAGGGCAGGGGCTAACTATGGCTACACCTTC
TRBD1 | TRBJ1-1 | TRBV9 | once | 13 | CASSATTGSEAFF | TGTGCCAGCAGCGCCACGACAGGGTCTGAAGCTTTCTTT
. | TRBJ1-1 | TRBV6-1 | . | 14 | CASSDLGLNTEAFF | TGTGCCAGCAGTGATTTGGGTCTGAACACTGAAGCTTTCTTT
. | TRBJ2-1 | TRBV5-6 | . | 12 | CASSFPGGIEFF | TGTGCCAGCAGCTTCCCCGGGGGCATAGAGTTCTTC
. | TRBJ2-7 | TRBV20-1 | . | 13 | CSASSSLSYEQYF | TGCAGTGCTAGTTCTAGCCTCTCCTACGAGCAGTACTTC
. | TRBJ2-5 | TRBV3-1/TRBV3-2 | . | 14 | CASSPPLPFRTQYF | TGTGCCAGCAGCCCCCCCCTCCCCTTTAGGACCCAGTACTTC
. | TRBJ2-5 | TRBV9 | . | 15 | CASSVRNRVGETQYF | TGTGCCAGCAGCGTACGGAACAGGGTCGGGGAGACCCAGTACTTC
TRBD1 | TRBJ1-2 | TRBV2 | . | 13 | CASRGDRGYGYTF | TGTGCCAGCAGAGGGGACAGGGGATATGGCTACACCTTC
TRBD2 | TRBJ2-1 | TRBV7-3 | . | 18 | CASSLTPSPSGTDNEQFF | TGTGCCAGCAGCTTAACCCCATCCCCTAGCGGGACAGACAATGAGCAGTTCTTC
TRBD1 | TRBJ2-5 | TRBV5-4 | . | 14 | CASSQQGAVETQYF | TGTGCCAGCAGTCAACAGGGGGCAGTGGAGACCCAGTACTTC
TRBD1 | TRBJ2-4 | TRBV6-5 | . | 15 | CASSPRFTGENIQYF | TGTGCCAGCAGTCCTAGATTCACAGGGGAGAACATTCAGTACTTC
TRBD1 | TRBJ2-5 | TRBV9 | . | 16 | CASSGSGTGGGETQYF | TGTGCCAGCAGCGGTTCCGGGACAGGGGGCGGAGAGACCCAGTACTTC
TRBD2 | TRBJ2-1 | TRBV4-2 | . | 17 | CASSPRTSRISYNEQFF | TGTGCCAGCAGCCCGAGGACTAGTCGAATCTCCTACAATGAGCAGTTCTTC
. | TRBJ2-2 | TRBV6-4 | few | 15 | CASSPGLTNTGELFF | TGTGCCAGCAGCCCAGGGCTAACGAACACCGGGGAGCTGTTTTTT
. | TRBJ1-2 | TRBV12-3/TRBV12-4 | . | 12 | CASSLAGYGYTF | TGTGCCAGCAGTTTAGCAGGCTATGGCTACACCTTC
. | TRBJ1-2 | TRBV4-3 | . | 17 | CASSQDWGRRSIYGYTF | TGCGCCAGCAGCCAAGATTGGGGTCGCAGGAGCATCTATGGCTACACCTTC
. | TRBJ2-7 | TRBV27 | . | 11 | CAGQGSYEQYF | TGTGCCGGTCAGGGGTCCTACGAGCAGTACTTC
TRBD1 | TRBJ2-7 | TRBV25-1 | . | 13 | CASSQTGSYEQYF | TGTGCCAGCAGCCAGACAGGGTCCTACGAGCAGTACTTC
. | TRBJ1-2 | TRBV9 | . | 15 | CASSVSGRRALGYTF | TGTGCCAGCAGCGTATCAGGGAGACGGGCCCTTGGCTACACCTTC
. | TRBJ2-6 | TRBV7-3 | . | 13 | CASGGTGANVLTF | TGTGCCAGCGGTGGCACTGGGGCCAACGTCCTGACTTTC
TRBD1 | TRBJ1-1 | TRBV6-2/TRBV6-3 | . | 14 | CASSDRGYNTEAFF | TGTGCCAGCAGTGACAGGGGGTATAACACTGAAGCTTTCTTT
. | TRBJ2-1 | TRBV13 | . | 13 | CASTRGSYNEQFF | TGTGCCAGCACCCGGGGGTCCTACAATGAGCAGTTCTTC
. | TRBJ1-5 | TRBV6-5 | once | 13 | CASSRQGRQPQHF | TGTGCCAGCAGTCGTCAGGGAAGGCAGCCCCAGCATTTT
. | TRBJ2-2 | TRBV11-1 | . | 14 | CASSLKGGTGELFF | TGTGCCAGCAGCTTAAAAGGGGGGACCGGGGAGCTGTTTTTT
TRBD1 | TRBJ2-2 | TRBV25-1 | . | 17 | CASVKRPTGNLSGELFF | TGTGCCAGCGTAAAGCGGCCGACAGGGAACCTGTCCGGGGAGCTGTTTTTT
. | TRBJ2-3 | TRBV4-2 | . | 14 | CASSQVPSTDTQYF | TGTGCCAGCAGCCAAGTCCCTAGCACAGATACGCAGTATTTT
. | TRBJ2-2 | TRBV30 | few | 14 | CAWSEGTHTGELFF | TGTGCCTGGAGTGAGGGGACCCACACCGGGGAGCTGTTTTTT
. | TRBJ1-2 | TRBV30 | . | 13 | CAWITGPNYGYTF | TGTGCCTGGATAACGGGACCTAACTATGGCTACACCTTC
. | TRBJ2-3 | TRBV7-2 | . | 15 | CASSLGRALWDTQYF | TGTGCCAGCAGCTTAGGGAGAGCGTTATGGGATACGCAGTATTTT
TRBD2 | TRBJ2-3 | TRBV27 | . | 18 | CASSFGFIAGGITDTQYF | TGTGCCAGCAGTTTTGGATTCATAGCGGGGGGCATCACAGATACGCAGTATTTT
. | TRBJ2-7 | TRBV11-2 | . | 11 | CASSPAYEQYF | TGTGCCAGCAGCCCTGCCTACGAGCAGTACTTC
. | TRBJ2-7 | TRBV9 | . | 14 | CASSVGGSPYEQYF | TGTGCCAGCAGCGTAGGAGGGAGTCCCTACGAGCAGTACTTC
. | TRBJ1-2 | TRBV5-6 | . | 15 | CASSHWTRTLRGYTF | TGTGCCAGCAGCCATTGGACAAGGACTCTCCGTGGCTACACCTTC
. | TRBJ1-1 | TRBV7-3 | . | 13 | CASSLIPGAEAFF | TGTGCCAGCAGCTTAATACCCGGGGCGGAAGCTTTCTTT
. | TRBJ2-2 | TRBV27 | . | 16 | CASLTQVGERTGELFF | TGTGCCAGCCTTACCCAGGTCGGGGAGAGAACCGGGGAGCTGTTTTTT
. | TRBJ1-4 | TRBV7-6 | few | 15 | CASSPREGTNEKLFF | TGTGCCAGCAGCCCGCGAGAGGGGACTAATGAAAAACTGTTTTTT
TRBD1 | TRBJ2-1 | TRBV7-9 | . | 15 | CASSATGGFYNEQFF | TGTGCCAGCAGTGCTACAGGGGGCTTCTACAATGAGCAGTTCTTC
. | TRBJ2-7 | TRBV5-4 | . | 15 | CASSLPAGQTYEQYF | TGTGCCAGCAGCTTACCGGCGGGGCAGACCTACGAGCAGTACTTC
. | TRBJ2-5 | TRBV7-9 | . | 13 | CASSSTSLETQYF | TGTGCCAGCAGCTCAACTAGTCTGGAGACCCAGTACTTC
. | TRBJ1-4 | TRBV23-1 | . | 16 | CASRPSSRATNEKLFF | TGCGCCAGCAGGCCCTCTTCCCGGGCAACTAATGAAAAACTGTTTTTT
TRBD2 | TRBJ2-2 | TRBV9 | once | 15 | CASTEREGLTGELFF | TGTGCCAGCACCGAGCGGGAGGGCCTAACCGGGGAGCTGTTTTTT
TRBD1 | TRBJ1-1 | TRBV27 | once | 14 | CASSWDRRNTEAFF | TGTGCCAGCAGTTGGGACAGGCGGAACACTGAAGCTTTCTTT
. | TRBJ1-3 | TRBV11-2 | . | 11 | CASSQGRALYF | TGTGCCAGCAGCCAGGGACGGGCCCTATATTTT
. | TRBJ2-1 | TRBV3-1/TRBV3-2 | . | 18 | CASSRRIFGGVTYNEQFF | TGTGCCAGCAGCCGAAGGATATTCGGGGGAGTAACCTACAATGAGCAGTTCTTC
TRBD1 | TRBJ1-2 | TRBV3-1/TRBV3-2 | . | 15 | CASSPTLTGNYGYTF | TGTGCCAGCAGCCCTACCCTGACAGGGAACTATGGCTACACCTTC
. | TRBJ2-7 | TRBV11-2 | . | 13 | CASSLSIAYEQYF | TGTGCCAGCAGCTTGAGCATAGCCTACGAGCAGTACTTC
. | TRBJ2-2 | TRBV10-3 | . | 17 | CAISDTQAATNTGELFF | TGTGCCATCAGTGACACCCAAGCGGCTACGAACACCGGGGAGCTGTTTTTT
. | TRBJ1-1 | TRBV4-1 | . | 15 | CASSQEPGRDTEAFF | TGCGCCAGCAGCCAAGAACCAGGGAGGGACACTGAAGCTTTCTTT